Following are 22 T cell receptor beta chains from one sample sequenced in a study of cytomegalovirus exposure and HLA in healthy donors. It was with 60 Vbeta and 13 Jbeta primers that the PCR ran. Profiling relied on immunoSEQ multiplex PCR, and the TCRdb table lists in-frame clones only, not all of them. The profile shows about 170,000 clones, just over 70% of them singletons. The sample taken for sequencing was PBMCs. These receptors all stem from a human donor in good health.

J is TRBJ2-1 and V is TRBV29-1, with 9 positions matching TRBD1. Per germline, CDR1 SQVTM and CDR2 ANQGSEA. The CDR3 runs to 16 residues. The ends lost 5 bases at V and 1 base at J; junction bases unmatched: 9. CDR3 coding DNA: TGCAGCGTTCAAAGCACGGGACAGGGATCCTACAATGAGCAGTTCTTC. Translation gives CSVQSTGQGSYNEQFF.

This clone was found a few times. The chain recombines TRBV6-1 with TRBJ2-4, with a possible D match to TRBD1 (7 bases). V was cut by 6 bases and J by 2 bases, with 14 bases left in between. CDR1 is MNHNS and CDR2 is SASEGT in the germline V gene. The CDR3 runs to 15 residues. This chain's CDR3 is CASSRGAGPKNIQYF. DNA for the CDR3: TGTGCCAGCAGCAGGGGGGCAGGGCCCAAAAACATTCAGTACTTC.

The chain recombines TRBV15 with TRBJ2-2; 16 bases are shared with TRBD2. Trimming cost V 1 base and J 4 bases; bases outside gene matches: 9. The CDR3 totals 20 residues. Germline CDR1 and CDR2: LNHNV and YYDKDF (reference sequence). Written as DNA, the CDR3 is TGTGCCACCAGCAGAGTAGAGGGACTAGCGGGGGGGCGGAGCACCGGGGAGCTGTTTTTT. Its translation: CATSRVEGLAGGRSTGELFF.

This clone was seen a few times. The chain uses TRBV5-1 and TRBJ2-7, with TRBD2 as a possible D gene (5 bases). V was shortened by 0 bases and J by 3 bases, with 13 bases between the two germline ends. The CDR3 sequence is 15 residues long. CDR1 SGHRS and CDR2 YFSETQ come from the germline V gene. The CDR3 reads CASSLGTSANYEQYF. CDR3 coding DNA: TGCGCCAGCAGCTTGGGGACTTCCGCGAACTACGAGCAGTACTTC.

CDR3 nucleotide sequence: TGTGCGCACGGGGGGAATGAGCAGTTCTTC. Amino acids: CAHGGNEQFF. The chain carries TRBV6-6 and TRBJ2-1, with 7 bases lining up with TRBD2. CDR3 length equals 10 residues. The germline CDR1 and CDR2 sequences are MNHNY and SVGAGI (reference sequence).

Written as DNA, the CDR3 is TGTGCCAGCACCAGCTATAGCGGCCGGGGCAATCAGCCCCAGCATTTT. It yields the protein CASTSYSGRGNQPQHF. V gene TRBV5-6 combines with J gene TRBJ1-5; D uncertain. The length of the CDR3 is 16 residues. The germline CDR1 and CDR2 sequences are SGHDT and YYEEEE. V dropped 6 bases and J dropped 2 bases, with 18 bases sitting between them. Filled out from reference TRBV5-6 and TRBJ1-5, the complete variable domain reads DAGVTQSPTHLIKTRGQQVTLRCSPKSGHDTVSWYQQALGQGPQFIFQYYEEEERQRGNFPDRFSGHQFPNYSSELNVNALLLGDSALYLCASTSYSGRGNQPQHFGDGTRLSIL.

The rearrangement links TRBV6-4 to TRBJ2-2, with 10 bases aligning to TRBD1. This CDR3 region has 13 residues. The junction had 2 bases not matched to a gene; V was cut back by 10 bases and J by 3 bases. Germline V gene sequence: CDR1 MRHNA, CDR2 SNTAGT. CDR3 nucleotides: TGTGCCACCGGGACAGGGGACACCGGGGAGCTGTTTTTT. Translated: CATGTGDTGELFF.

The V and J genes are TRBV11-3 and TRBJ2-1, with TRBD2 matching over 7 bases. Germline V gives CDR1 SGHNT, CDR2 YENEEA. The CDR3 sequence is 15 residues long. Unmatched junction bases numbered 8, after V lost 1 base and J lost 8 bases. The CDR3 coding sequence is TGTGCCAGCAGCTTAGGAGGGACTATCGGCGATGAGCAGTTCTTC. Its translation is CASSLGGTIGDEQFF.

This clone appeared once. The chain carries TRBV9 and TRBJ2-1, with TRBD2 as a possible D gene (7 bases). Per germline, CDR1 SGDLS and CDR2 YYNGEE. The CDR3 extends over 16 amino acids. V was trimmed by 4 bases and J by 2 bases, leaving 16 bases between them. CDR3 residues: CASSSSRGAPYNEQFF. The CDR3 bases are TGTGCCAGCAGCTCTAGTCGGGGGGCACCCTACAATGAGCAGTTCTTC.

This chain uses TRBV4-1 with TRBJ1-3; TRBD1 is a possible D gene (5 bases). Germline values: CDR1 MGHRA, CDR2 YSYEKL. The CDR3 sequence is 17 residues long. Trimming stripped 1 base from V and 2 bases from J, with 15 bases between. DNA of the CDR3: TGCGCCAGCAGCCAAGGACGGGCGGGGGGAACTGGAAACACCATATATTTT. Its protein is CASSQGRAGGTGNTIYF.

The chain links TRBV2 to TRBJ1-6; D might be TRBD1 (6 bases). The germline CDR1 and CDR2 sequences are SNHLY and FYNNEI. The CDR3 spans 15 residues. The V end was cut by 4 bases, the J end by 10 bases, with 17 bases between. In DNA, the CDR3 is TGTGCCAGCAGTGTGATCGACAGTCAGGGGTCACCCCTCCACTTT. Protein product: CASSVIDSQGSPLHF.

This rearrangement joins TRBV7-3 to TRBJ2-3; 8 bases are shared with TRBD2. The CDR3 is 15 amino acids. Germline values: CDR1 SGHTA, CDR2 FQGTGA. J was trimmed by 4 bases and V by 0 bases; bases with no gene match: 3. CDR3 in amino acids: CASSLTRGGADTQYF. The CDR3 nucleotides are TGTGCCAGCAGCTTAACTCGGGGGGGGGCAGATACGCAGTATTTT. Using reference TRBV7-3 and TRBJ2-3 for the parts outside the CDR3, the full variable domain is GAGVSQTPSNKVTEKGKYVELRCDPISGHTALYWYRQSLGQGPEFLIYFQGTGAADDSGLPNDRFFAVRPEGSVSTLKIQRTERGDSAVYLCASSLTRGGADTQYFGPGTRLTVL.

The V gene is TRBV15, the J gene TRBJ2-1; TRBD2 matches at 7 bases. CDR1 is LNHNV and CDR2 is YYDKDF in the germline V gene (reference sequence). This CDR3 contains 19 residues. Trimming at V came to 0 bases and at J to 5 bases, leaving 16 bases not matched to a gene. This CDR3 is CATSRDAEGRGDTHNEQFF. The CDR3 DNA is TGTGCCACCAGCAGAGATGCAGAGGGGAGGGGTGACACACACAATGAGCAGTTCTTC.

With respect to this clone: The junction departs from germline at one end; a sequencing error may be responsible. V is TRBV6-5 and J is TRBJ2-5, with TRBD2 matching over 7 bases. There are 13 residues in the CDR3. Germline V CDR1 and CDR2: MNHEY, SVGAGI. The CDR3 sequence is CASSRAGQESQYF. The CDR3 DNA follows: TGTGCCAGCAGTAGAGCGGGGCAAGAGTCCCAGTACTTC.

This clone occurred a few times. The CDR3 DNA reads TGTGCCAGCAGTCCCCGAGGCGCTGAAGCTTTCTTT. It yields the protein CASSPRGAEAFF. The chain combines TRBV6-5 with TRBJ1-1; D unresolved. Germline CDR1 is MNHEY and CDR2 is SVGAGI. V shed 5 bases and J shed 6 bases, with 10 bases lying between them. The CDR3 is 12 residues long.

This sequence joins TRBV27 and TRBJ1-5; 9 bases map to TRBD1. The junction had 8 bases not matched to a gene; V was cut back by 8 bases and J by 6 bases. CDR1 and CDR2 from the germline V gene are MNHEY and SMNVEV (reference sequence). The CDR3 runs to 14 residues. CDR3 loop: CASRPGTGFQPQHF. The CDR3 DNA sequence: TGTGCCAGCCGTCCCGGGACAGGGTTTCAGCCCCAGCATTTT.

As for this clone: Additional DNA sequences in this sample encode the identical CDR3. The genes are TRBV19 and TRBJ1-2; D not certain. This CDR3 spans 16 amino acids. Germline loops: CDR1 LNHDA, CDR2 SQIVND (reference sequence). With 9 bases removed from V and 2 bases from J, the gap between germline ends came to 22 bases. This chain's CDR3 is CASSPTFQAKNYGYTF. DNA of the CDR3: TGTGCCAGCAGCCCCACCTTTCAGGCCAAGAACTATGGCTACACCTTC.

V gene TRBV4-3 combines with J gene TRBJ2-1; the D gene is possibly TRBD2 (5 bases). This CDR3 spans 15 amino acids. V lost 0 bases and J lost 12, with 18 bases in between. Germline-derived CDR1 and CDR2 are LGHNA and YSLEER. The CDR3 nucleotides read TGCGCCAGCAGCCAAGATATAACTAGAGGGAGTCGGCAGTTCTTC. Protein sequence: CASSQDITRGSRQFF.

V is TRBV7-2 and J is TRBJ1-3, with 8 bases identical to TRBD1. The V gene's germline CDR1 is SGHTA and CDR2 FQGNSA. CDR3 length: 14 amino acids. Unmatched junction bases numbered 8, after V lost 5 bases and J lost 8 bases. The CDR3 region is CASSPGQGWDTIYF. CDR3 coding DNA: TGTGCCAGCAGCCCCGGACAGGGCTGGGACACCATATATTTT. The variable domain in full, with the rest retrieved from reference TRBV7-2 and TRBJ1-3, is GAGVSQSPSNKVTEKGKDVELRCDPISGHTALYWYRQSLGQGLEFLIYFQGNSAPDKSGLPSDRFSAERTGGSVSTLTIQRTQQEDSAVYLCASSPGQGWDTIYFGEGSWLTVV.

V gene TRBV11-3 combines with J gene TRBJ2-2, with 8 nucleotides matching TRBD1. The ends lost 0 bases at V and 2 bases at J; junction bases unmatched: 5. This CDR3 comprises 17 residues. CDR1 SGHNT and CDR2 YENEEA come from the germline V gene. The CDR3 is CASSLDRQGANTGELFF. The DNA for the CDR3 is TGTGCCAGCAGCTTAGATCGCCAGGGGGCCAACACCGGGGAGCTGTTTTTT. Using reference TRBV11-3 and TRBJ2-2 for the parts outside the CDR3, the full variable domain is EAGVVQSPRYKIIEKKQPVAFWCNPISGHNTLYWYLQNLGQGPELLIRYENEEAVDDSQLPKDRFSAERLKGVDSTLKIQPAELGDSAVYLCASSLDRQGANTGELFFGEGSRLTVL.

This rearrangement joins TRBV2 to TRBJ2-7; maybe TRBD1 (5 bases). Germline loops: CDR1 SNHLY, CDR2 FYNNEI. This CDR3 region has 14 residues. V was pared by 7 bases and J by 0 bases, with 13 bases between. CDR3 sequence: CASKVDRSSYEQYF. CDR3 sequence (DNA): TGTGCCAGCAAGGTTGACAGAAGCTCCTACGAGCAGTACTTC.

V is TRBV29-1 and J is TRBJ1-1; D perhaps matches TRBD1 (6 bases). V was trimmed by 3 bases and J by 5 bases, leaving 13 bases between them. The CDR3 is made up of 13 amino acids. The germline V gene encodes CDR1 SQVTM and CDR2 ANQGSEA. CDR3 loop: CSVEVGAKTEAFF. DNA for the CDR3: TGCAGCGTTGAGGTGGGGGCAAAAACTGAAGCTTTCTTT.